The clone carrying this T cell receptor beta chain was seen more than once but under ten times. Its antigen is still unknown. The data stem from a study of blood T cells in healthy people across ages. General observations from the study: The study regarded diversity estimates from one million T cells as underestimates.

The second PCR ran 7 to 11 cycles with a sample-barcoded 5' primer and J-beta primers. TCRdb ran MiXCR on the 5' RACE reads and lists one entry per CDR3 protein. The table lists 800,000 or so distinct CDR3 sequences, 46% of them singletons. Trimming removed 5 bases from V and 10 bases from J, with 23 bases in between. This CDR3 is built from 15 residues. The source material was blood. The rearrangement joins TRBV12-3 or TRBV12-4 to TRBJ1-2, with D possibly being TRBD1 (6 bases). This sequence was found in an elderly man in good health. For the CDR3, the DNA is TGTGCCAGCAGTAAACGACAGGTCCGTGAAAGACCCTACACCTTC. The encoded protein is CASSKRQVRERPYTF.